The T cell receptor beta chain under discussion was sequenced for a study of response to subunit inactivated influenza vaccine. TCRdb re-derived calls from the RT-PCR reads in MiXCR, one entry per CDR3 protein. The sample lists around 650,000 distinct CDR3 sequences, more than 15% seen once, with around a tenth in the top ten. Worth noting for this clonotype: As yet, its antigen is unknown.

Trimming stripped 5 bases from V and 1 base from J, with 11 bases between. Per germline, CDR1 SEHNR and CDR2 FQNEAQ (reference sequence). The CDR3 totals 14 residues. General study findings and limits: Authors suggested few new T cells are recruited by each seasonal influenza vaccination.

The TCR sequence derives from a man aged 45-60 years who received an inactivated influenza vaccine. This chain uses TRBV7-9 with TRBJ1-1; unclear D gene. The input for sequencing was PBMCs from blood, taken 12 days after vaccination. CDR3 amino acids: CASSATKANTEAFF. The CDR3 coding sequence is TGTGCCAGCAGCGCGACAAAAGCGAACACTGAAGCTTTCTTT. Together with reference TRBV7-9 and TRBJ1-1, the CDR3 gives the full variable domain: DTGVSQNPRHKITKRGQNVTFRCDPISEHNRLYWYRQTLGQGPEFLTYFQNEAQLEKSRLLSDRFSAERPKGSFSTLEIQRTEQGDSAMYLCASSATKANTEAFFGQGTRLTVV.